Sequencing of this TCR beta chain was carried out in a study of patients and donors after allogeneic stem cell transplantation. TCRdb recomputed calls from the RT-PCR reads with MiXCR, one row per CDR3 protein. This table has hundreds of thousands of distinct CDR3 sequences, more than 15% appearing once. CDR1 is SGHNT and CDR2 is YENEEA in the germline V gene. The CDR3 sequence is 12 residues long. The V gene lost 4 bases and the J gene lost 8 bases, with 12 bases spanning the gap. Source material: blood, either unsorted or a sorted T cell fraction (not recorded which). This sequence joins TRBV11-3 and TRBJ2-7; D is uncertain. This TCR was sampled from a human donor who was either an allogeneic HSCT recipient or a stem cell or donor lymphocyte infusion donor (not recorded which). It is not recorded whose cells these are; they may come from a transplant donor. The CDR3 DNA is TGTGCCAGCAGCTACCGGGTGCTGAAGCAGTACTTC. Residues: CASSYRVLKQYF.